The subject of this entry is one T cell receptor (beta chain). The antigen remains undetermined. The CDR3 spans 16 residues. Germline V gene data show CDR1 as SGHTA and CDR2 as FQGNSA. With V trimmed by 5 bases and J by 3 bases, 12 bases remained unmatched. This sample stems from a study of shared clonotypes between healthy human individuals. Overall study: Per-donor plates numbered three CD4 naive, three CD4 memory, two CD8 naive and one CD8 memory. Study-wide points: Lower generation probabilities were found for non-shared clonotypes than for those shared by all four donors.

The assay was carried out at the deep level. Sequenced by immunoSEQ multiplex PCR; TCRdb stores in-frame clones only, minus some. The table lists around 1,900,000 clones, around 93% of them singletons. CD45RO-negative cells were positively selected for CCR7, leaving out terminally differentiated effector memory CD45RA+ cells. Each of the donors was a healthy adult who was HIV-negative and had not had a recent acute infection or vaccination. The clonotype was recovered from a young man in good health. Some clones in this sample may be carry-over from other donors' samples. Sequenced input: naive CD8+ T cells from PBMCs. This chain connects TRBV7-2 to TRBJ2-7; TRBD2 matches at 8 bases. The CDR3: CASSVNPGLVVYEQYF. CDR3 sequence (DNA): TGTGCCAGCAGCGTAAATCCGGGACTAGTGGTCTACGAGCAGTACTTC.